This T cell receptor beta chain was captured by sequencing in a study of OX40 agonist ivuxolimab in advanced cancers. On the study more broadly: Three patients showed partial responses: one hepatocellular carcinoma and two cutaneous melanoma cases. Findings and limits, study-wide: Antigen specificity remained undetermined for the expanded peripheral T cells. Dosing at 0.1 to 3.0 mg/kg was accompanied by clonal expansion of CD4+ and CD8+ blood T cells by week 6.

A word on this clone: What it binds is not known.

V was trimmed by 7 bases and J by 2 bases, leaving 15 bases between them. CDR1 and CDR2 (germline): SQVTM, ANQGSEA. This CDR3 contains 14 residues. Assay: immunoSEQ multiplex PCR; the TCRdb copy retains only in-frame clones and omits some. The sample yields about 78,000 clones, roughly 87% seen once. This sequence was found in an adult with an advanced solid tumor such as melanoma, head and neck, liver or kidney cancer. Sequenced material: CD4+ or CD8+ T cells sorted from blood, taken in a trial of the OX40 agonist ivuxolimab. The V and J genes are TRBV29-1 and TRBJ2-1; D is ambiguous. The CDR3 nucleotides are TGCAGCGCCGCCGCTGTGCCCCCCTACAATGAGCAGTTCTTC. This translates into CSAAAVPPYNEQFF.